This TCR beta chain was profiled in a study of blood T cell repertoires in COVID-19. Clones were read by immunoSEQ multiplex PCR, and TCRdb kept only the in-frame ones, dropping some. The sample has more than 300,000 clones, approximately 89% seen once. The cohort comprised adults aged roughly 18 to 90 years residing in about two dozen US areas. Cohorts were determined from participant-reported clinical history. CDR1 is SNHLY, CDR2 FYNNEI, per germline. V lost 4 bases to trimming and J lost 6 bases; unmatched junction nucleotides: 4. The CDR3 runs to 14 residues. The chain recombines TRBV2 with TRBJ2-2, with 8 positions matching TRBD2. The source is a middle-aged man in a cohort exposed to, infected with or recovered from COVID-19 (not recorded which). The sequencing sample was made of PBMCs or T cells enriched from blood (not recorded which). DNA for the CDR3: TGTGCCAGCAGTGTTTCTAGCGGGTCCGGGGAGCTGTTTTTT. This sequence encodes CASSVSSGSGELFF.